The subject of this entry is one T cell receptor (beta chain). This specimen comes from a study of shared clonotypes between healthy human individuals. Sequencing was performed with immunoSEQ multiplex PCR; in TCRdb, only in-frame clones are kept and a portion is missing. The sample consists of roughly 1,500,000 clones, roughly 98% of them appearing once. The source of this sequence is a man in his thirties or forties in good health. The sample was naive CD4+ T cells sorted from blood. This sample's subset: CD45RA+ positively selected.

The CDR3 sequence is CASSFQLAGTGAGELFF. CDR3 coding DNA: TGTGCCAGCAGCTTCCAACTAGCGGGAACCGGCGCCGGGGAGCTGTTTTTT. J is TRBJ2-2 and V is TRBV11-3, with TRBD2 identical over 10 bases. The germline gives CDR1 SGHNT, CDR2 YENEEA. Trimming at V came to 3 bases and at J to 6 bases, leaving 10 bases not matched to a gene. This CDR3 has 17 residues. The variable domain in full, completed from reference TRBV11-3 and TRBJ2-2, reads EAGVVQSPRYKIIEKKQPVAFWCNPISGHNTLYWYLQNLGQGPELLIRYENEEAVDDSQLPKDRFSAERLKGVDSTLKIQPAELGDSAVYLCASSFQLAGTGAGELFFGEGSRLTVL.